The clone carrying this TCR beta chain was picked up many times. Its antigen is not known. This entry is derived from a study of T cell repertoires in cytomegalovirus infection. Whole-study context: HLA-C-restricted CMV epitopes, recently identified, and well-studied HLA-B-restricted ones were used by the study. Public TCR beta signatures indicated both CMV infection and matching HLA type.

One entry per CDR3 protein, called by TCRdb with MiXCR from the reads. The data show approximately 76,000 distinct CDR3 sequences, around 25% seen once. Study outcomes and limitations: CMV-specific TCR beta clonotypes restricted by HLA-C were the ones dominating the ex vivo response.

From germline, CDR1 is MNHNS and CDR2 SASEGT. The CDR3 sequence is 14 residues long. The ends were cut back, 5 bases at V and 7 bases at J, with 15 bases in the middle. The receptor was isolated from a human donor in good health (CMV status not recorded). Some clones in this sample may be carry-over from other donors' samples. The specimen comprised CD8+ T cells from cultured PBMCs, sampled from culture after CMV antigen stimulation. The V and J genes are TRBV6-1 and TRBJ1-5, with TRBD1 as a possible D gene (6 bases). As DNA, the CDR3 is TGTGCCAGCAGTTCCTTTACAGGGCGACAGCCCCAGCATTTT. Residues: CASSSFTGRQPQHF.